The 11 T cell receptor beta chains in this list originate from one sample, sequenced in a study of T-cell memory formation after mild COVID-19. TCRdb passed the 5' RACE reads through MiXCR, listing each CDR3 protein once. Of 400,000 to 550,000 distinct CDR3 sequences in the sample, around 27% are singletons; the top ten hold around 13%. Material for sequencing was PBMCs or a T cell subset sorted from them (not recorded which). The receptors derive from an adult woman who had mild COVID-19 (a few samples of this study predate the infection). Cell type and time point are not known.

This clonotype turned up a few times. This chain joins TRBV30 and TRBJ1-1; D unresolved. Germline V gene data show CDR1 as GTSNPN and CDR2 as SVGIG (reference sequence). CDR3 length equals 12 residues. The V gene lost 7 bases and the J gene lost 6 bases, with 15 bases spanning the gap. CDR3 bases: TGTGCCTCAGCATTTGGCCCCGCTGAAGCTTTCTTT. The encoded protein is CASAFGPAEAFF.

The chain combines TRBV25-1 with TRBJ2-7, with TRBD1 as a possible D gene (6 bases). V was shortened by 4 bases and J by 5 bases, with 12 bases between the two germline ends. Germline lookup yields CDR1 MGHDK and CDR2 SYGVNS. There are 13 residues in the CDR3. This chain's CDR3 is CASSAQGIDEQYF. For the CDR3, the DNA is TGTGCCAGCAGTGCCCAGGGGATCGACGAGCAGTACTTC.

The rearrangement joins TRBV6-1 to TRBJ2-3; TRBD1 agrees at 7 bases. Germline loops: CDR1 MNHNS, CDR2 SASEGT. With V trimmed by 4 bases and J by 4 bases, 5 bases remained unmatched. CDR3 length: 14 amino acids. CDR3 coding DNA: TGTGCCAGCAGTGTCACAGGGGCAGCAGATACGCAGTATTTT. Amino acid sequence: CASSVTGAADTQYF.

There are a few counts of this clonotype. The chain combines TRBV11-3 with TRBJ2-7; 9 bases align to TRBD1. CDR1 is SGHNT and CDR2 is YENEEA in the germline V gene. V lost 8 bases to trimming and J lost 1 base; unmatched junction nucleotides: 3. The CDR3 is 13 amino acids. In nucleotides, the CDR3 is TGTGCCAGCCGGGACAGGGTATCCTACGAGCAGTACTTC. Translation gives CASRDRVSYEQYF.

The chain joins TRBV10-3 to TRBJ2-7; D uncertain. The germline CDR1 and CDR2 sequences are ENHRY and SYGVKD. Trimming shortened V by 0 bases and J by 7 bases, and 4 bases separated the two germline ends. There are 11 residues in the CDR3. CDR3 sequence: CAISESKEQYF. CDR3 coding DNA: TGTGCCATCAGTGAGTCGAAAGAGCAGTACTTC.

This clonotype was observed a handful of times. The J gene is TRBJ2-1, the V gene TRBV28; weak D call: TRBD1 (6 bases). Germline V gene sequence: CDR1 MDHEN, CDR2 SYDVKM. Trimming took 7 bases from V and 3 from J, leaving 13 bases between them. The length of the CDR3 is 14 residues. Here the CDR3 DNA reads TGTGCCAGCACACTGGGGACATACTACAATGAGCAGTTCTTC. Encoded protein: CASTLGTYYNEQFF.

This clonotype showed up just a few times. This chain joins TRBV25-1 and TRBJ2-3; unclear D gene. V lost 5 bases to trimming and J lost 5 bases, with 20 bases between them. This CDR3 is built from 16 residues. CDR1 MGHDK and CDR2 SYGVNS come from the germline V gene. The CDR3: CASSTTGLTKGDTQYF. CDR3 coding DNA: TGTGCCAGCAGTACCACCGGGCTAACGAAGGGAGATACGCAGTATTTT.

This clonotype was counted a few times. The genes are TRBV5-1 and TRBJ2-1; possibly TRBD2 for D (5 bases). The CDR3 extends over 13 amino acids. V dropped 4 bases and J dropped 6 bases, with 11 bases sitting between them. Germline V CDR1 and CDR2: SGHRS, YFSETQ. In DNA, the CDR3 is TGCGCCAGCAGCCAGGAGGCCCGCAATGAGCAGTTCTTC. Protein: CASSQEARNEQFF.

This chain uses TRBV4-3 with TRBJ2-1; a weak D match, TRBD2 (6 bases). The CDR3 runs 15 residues. The V end lost 6 bases, the J end lost 0 bases, and 12 bases lay between the germline ends. CDR1 is LGHNA and CDR2 is YSLEER in the germline V gene. CDR3 DNA sequence: TGCGCCAGCAGTCCTAGCGAGAGCTCCTACAATGAGCAGTTCTTC. This codes for CASSPSESSYNEQFF.

J is TRBJ1-5 and V is TRBV6-2 or TRBV6-3, with D possibly matching TRBD1 (5 bases). The CDR3 totals 14 residues. CDR1 and CDR2 (germline): MNHEY, SVGEGT. V gave up 7 bases and J gave up 7 bases, with 17 bases separating them. The CDR3 loop reads CASTWDGLTQPQHF. Here the CDR3 DNA reads TGTGCCAGCACCTGGGACGGTTTAACCCAGCCCCAGCATTTT.

In its sample, this clonotype was seen a few times. The chain carries TRBV5-1 and TRBJ2-4; D perhaps matches TRBD1 (5 bases). CDR3 length: 16 residues. CDR1 and CDR2 (germline): SGHRS, YFSETQ. V was pared by 4 bases and J by 1 base, with 15 bases between. This CDR3 reads CASSRSGRWAKNIQYF. The CDR3 DNA reads as TGCGCCAGCAGCCGCTCAGGGCGGTGGGCCAAAAACATTCAGTACTTC.